This T cell receptor (beta chain) was recorded in a study of control samples from healthy donors and cancer patients. The assay was immunoSEQ multiplex PCR, and TCRdb's table has in-frame clones only and misses some. The table records around 110,000 clones, 80% to 90% of them present only once. The CDR3 is 15 residues long. The J segment lost 8 bases and the V segment lost 5 bases, leaving 16 bases of the junction unmatched. Germline V lookup: CDR1 SGHRS, CDR2 YFSETQ. The sample holds one count of this clone. The sequenced sample consisted of PBMCs. This chain uses TRBV5-1 with TRBJ2-7, with 7 bases fitting TRBD1. This sequence originates from a woman aged 50 to 60 with colorectal cancer. This CDR3 is CASSSTDRVPIQQYF. The DNA for the CDR3 is TGCGCCAGCAGTTCGACCGACAGGGTCCCTATTCAGCAGTACTTC.